This T cell receptor beta chain was sequenced during a study of T cell responses to AZD1222 COVID-19 vaccine (dated by TCRdb to 2020 to 2023). For context, the study as a whole: Because spike-specific TCR depth and breadth did not differ between the two schedules, AZD1222 recipients who got a second dose at roughly 4 weeks were pooled with those who got a second dose at roughly 12 weeks. TCR sequencing covered over 230 trial participants: around 210 given two doses of AZD1222 and about 26 given two doses of MenACWY control vaccine. Enrollment into the trials was organized by age into subgroups of 18-55, 56-69 and 70-plus years, and those subgroups contained roughly 150, 30 and 60 TCR-sequenced participants, respectively. Results the study describes overall, beyond this receptor: A significant rise in spike-specific TCR breadth and depth was observed after two AZD1222 doses relative to day 0 and relative to MenACWY recipients. Because no samples from the day 14 peak response were available, repertoires could be characterized only after the peak T cell response. Nearly half of unique spike-specific TCRs reportedly recognized epitopes outside regions mutated in the B.1.351 and B.1.1.7 variants. Vaccine-associated CD4 TCRs spanned the whole spike protein, with dominant responses in regions 160-218 and 743-854. The 56-69-year group was small, and its depth increase did not reach significance, likely because of low power. Participants were mostly white British and included more females than males, and it was suggested by the authors that clonal diversity may have been underestimated. Conclusions about previously exposed vaccinees are limited because only six or seven AZD1222 recipients were SARS-CoV-2 seropositive at baseline.

The time point label of this sample denotes: baseline before first vaccination. Vaccinee samples came from UK trials COV001 and COV002, including a single-blind randomized controlled phase 2/3 trial of AZD1222 (ChAdOx1 nCoV-19) in healthy adults. For TCRbeta chain sequencing, PBMC samples from trial participants were taken at day 0 and at day 28 after the second dose. The CDR3 regions of human TCRbeta chains were subjected to immunosequencing. As for the authors' bioinformatics: Repertoire TCRs were checked for matches against a reference library of SARS-CoV-2-specific TCRs that had been generated using the MIRA antigen-specificity platform. Breadth was defined as the fraction of unique TCRs that were SARS-CoV-2-associated. Depth was defined as the fraction of total T cells that were SARS-CoV-2-associated. Using the MIRA data, each spike-specific TCR was assigned both to the spike region to which the TCR was reactive and to a CD4 or CD8 class. Log10-transformed breadth and depth values were compared by one-way ANOVA with Sidak's multiple comparisons tests. TCRdb provides this immuneACCESS table in a form limited to in-frame rearrangements. Some clones are lacking; in checked studies, under half of them reflect an unresolved V gene, and why the rest are absent is not known. V and J calls and clone size follow that table, whereas D and trimming were derived from the DNA. The sample yields about 160,000 clones; around 93% were counted once. Of the sample, 1.9% is held by the ten largest clones.

On this clone: The target of this receptor is not known. Base qualities were left out, and no much larger clone turns up one base away.

CDR1 is given as LGHNT and CDR2 as FRNRAP, both from the germline V gene. Trimming removed 2 bases from V and 6 bases from J, leaving 14 bases between the germline ends. Taken from cysteine to phenylalanine, the CDR3 has 15 residues. The DNA shown is the 45-base CDR3, in frame from base 1. The chain employs TRBV12-5 and TRBJ2-1; TRBD2 is a possible D gene, resting on 6 matching bases. This sequence originates from an adult in good health. The sequencing used peripheral blood, collected on day 0 of AZD1222 vaccination. The encoded CDR3 is CASGLNPGVGNEQFF. The DNA reads as follows: TGTGCTAGTGGTTTGAACCCGGGAGTGGGCAATGAGCAGTTCTTC.